The T cell receptor (beta chain) described here comes from a study of blood T cell repertoires in COVID-19. Across the whole study: Samples came from the United States, Italy and Spain, spanning acute and convalescent COVID-19. The analysed material was cDNA or gDNA that came from T cells, B-cell-depleted T cells, or PBMCs.

Germline V gene data show CDR1 as MDHEN and CDR2 as SYDVKM. The CDR3 sequence is 15 residues long. V lost 6 bases and J lost 1, with 15 bases in between. Across roughly 25 US areas, participants ranged in age from roughly 18 to 95 years. Methods used by the authors: Estimation of nucleated cell counts was performed using reference gene primer amplification. Generated by immunoSEQ multiplex PCR, the TCRdb table keeps only in-frame clones and is missing some. The V and J calls and clone size were taken over from that table, and D and trimming were inferred from the DNA. Seen here are 150,000 to 200,000 clones, 75% to 85% observed once, and the top ten hold about a sixth.

Sequencing was performed on PBMCs or T cells enriched from blood (not recorded which). This TCR came from a woman aged 45-60 years with acute COVID-19. The chain carries TRBV28 and TRBJ1-1; D ambiguous. CDR3 region: CASRPPGGGNTEAFF. CDR3 DNA: TGTGCCAGCAGACCCCCCGGCGGAGGGAACACTGAAGCTTTCTTT.